This T cell receptor beta chain came from a study of low-dose radiotherapy and immunotherapy resistance in tumors. Study background: The patients were given nivolumab 240 mg every two weeks and ipilimumab 1 mg/kg every six weeks, through an intravenous route. Oral aspirin 300 mg was taken by patients daily for four cycles from cycle 1 day 1.

TRAV and TRBV primers primed cDNA for both TCRalpha and TCRbeta. With a constant-region primer and a V-primer adapter, TCRs were subjected to 15 to 25 PCR cycles of amplification. In TCRdb, the reads were re-called with MiXCR into one record per CDR3 protein. This sample has roughly 95,000 distinct CDR3 sequences, with 20% to 25% found just once. This sample's time point: after trial treatment. Treatment defined: LDRT plus nivolumab, ipilimumab, low-dose cyclophosphamide and aspirin (RACIN trial). As their treatment, donors received nivolumab, ipilimumab, aspirin, low-dose cyclophosphamide and low-dose radiotherapy. Eligibility criteria specified advanced solid malignancies devoid of tumor-infiltrating lymphocytes. The CDR3 has 14 amino acids. J lost 2 bases, V lost 3 bases, and 2 bases had no gene match. Looked up from germline, CDR1 is SGHDT and CDR2 is YYEEEE.

The sample was PBMCs, taken after low-dose radiotherapy plus immunotherapy. This rearrangement joins TRBV5-6 to TRBJ2-7, with TRBD1 identical over 10 bases. This TCR derives from a female donor with ovarian cancer. CDR3 nucleotides: TGTGCCAGCAGCTGGGGGACAGGGGCCTACGAGCAGTACTTC. Translation: CASSWGTGAYEQYF. Complete variable domain (other parts from reference TRBV5-6 and TRBJ2-7): DAGVTQSPTHLIKTRGQQVTLRCSPKSGHDTVSWYQQALGQGPQFIFQYYEEEERQRGNFPDRFSGHQFPNYSSELNVNALLLGDSALYLCASSWGTGAYEQYFGPGTRLTVT.